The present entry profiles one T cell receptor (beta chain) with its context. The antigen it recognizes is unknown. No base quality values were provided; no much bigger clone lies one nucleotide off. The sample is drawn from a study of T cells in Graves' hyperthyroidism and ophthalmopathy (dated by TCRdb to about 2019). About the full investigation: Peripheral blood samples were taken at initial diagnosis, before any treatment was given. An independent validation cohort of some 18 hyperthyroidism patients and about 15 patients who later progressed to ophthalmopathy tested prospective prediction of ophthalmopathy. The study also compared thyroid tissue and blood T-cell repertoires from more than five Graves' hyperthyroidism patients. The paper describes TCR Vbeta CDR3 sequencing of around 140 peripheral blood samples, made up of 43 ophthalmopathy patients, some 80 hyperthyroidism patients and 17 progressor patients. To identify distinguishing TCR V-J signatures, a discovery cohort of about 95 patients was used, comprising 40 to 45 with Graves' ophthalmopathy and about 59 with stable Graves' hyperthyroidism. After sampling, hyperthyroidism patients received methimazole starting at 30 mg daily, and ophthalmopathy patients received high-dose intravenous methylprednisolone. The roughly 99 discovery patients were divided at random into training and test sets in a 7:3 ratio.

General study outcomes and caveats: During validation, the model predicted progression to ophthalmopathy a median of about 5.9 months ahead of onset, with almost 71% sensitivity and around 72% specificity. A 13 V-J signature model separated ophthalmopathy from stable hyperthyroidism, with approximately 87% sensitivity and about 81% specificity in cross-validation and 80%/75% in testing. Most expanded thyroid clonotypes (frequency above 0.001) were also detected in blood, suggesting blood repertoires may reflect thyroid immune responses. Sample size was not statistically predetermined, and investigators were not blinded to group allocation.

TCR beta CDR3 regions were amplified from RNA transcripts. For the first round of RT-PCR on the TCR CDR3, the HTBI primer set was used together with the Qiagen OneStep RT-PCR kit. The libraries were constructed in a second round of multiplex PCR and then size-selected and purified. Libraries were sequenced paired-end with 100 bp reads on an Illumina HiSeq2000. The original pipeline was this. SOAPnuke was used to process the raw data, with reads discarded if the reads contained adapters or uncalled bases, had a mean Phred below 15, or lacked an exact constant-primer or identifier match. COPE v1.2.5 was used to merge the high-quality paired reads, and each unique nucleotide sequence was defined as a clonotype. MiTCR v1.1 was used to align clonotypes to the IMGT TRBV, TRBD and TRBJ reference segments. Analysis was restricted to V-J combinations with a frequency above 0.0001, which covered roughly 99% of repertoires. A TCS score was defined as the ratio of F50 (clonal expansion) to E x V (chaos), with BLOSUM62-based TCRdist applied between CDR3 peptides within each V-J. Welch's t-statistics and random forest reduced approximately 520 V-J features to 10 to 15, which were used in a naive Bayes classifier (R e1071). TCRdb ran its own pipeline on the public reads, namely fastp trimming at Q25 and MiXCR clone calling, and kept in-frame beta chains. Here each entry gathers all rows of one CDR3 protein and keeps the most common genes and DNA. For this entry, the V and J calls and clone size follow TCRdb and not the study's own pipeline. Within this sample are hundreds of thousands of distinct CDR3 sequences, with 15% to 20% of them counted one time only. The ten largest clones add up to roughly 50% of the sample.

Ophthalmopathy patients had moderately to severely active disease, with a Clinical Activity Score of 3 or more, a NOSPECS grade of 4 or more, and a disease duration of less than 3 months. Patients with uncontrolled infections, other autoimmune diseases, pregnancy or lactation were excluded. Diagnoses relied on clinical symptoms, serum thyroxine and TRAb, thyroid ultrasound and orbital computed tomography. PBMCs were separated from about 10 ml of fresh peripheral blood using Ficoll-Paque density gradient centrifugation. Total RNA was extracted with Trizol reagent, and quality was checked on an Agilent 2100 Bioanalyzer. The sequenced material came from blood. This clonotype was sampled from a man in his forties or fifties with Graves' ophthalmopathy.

CDR3 protein: CASSLGTSASQETQYF. The nucleotide sequence is given as TGTGCCAGCAGCCTTGGGACTAGCGCTAGCCAAGAGACCCAGTACTTC. The chain is made from TRBV14 and TRBJ2-5; 10 junctional bases match TRBD2. Trimmed from V: 4 bases; trimmed from J: 1 base; junction bases lacking a gene match: 6. The CDR3 measures 16 amino acids from cysteine to phenylalanine. Kept here is only the CDR3 DNA, which spans 48 bases and is read in frame from base 1. The germline V gene gives CDR1 as SGHDN and CDR2 as FVKESK. The CDR3 plus the reference TRBV14 and TRBJ2-5 genes for the other parts give the full variable domain: EAGVTQFPSHSVIEKGQTVTLRCDPISGHDNLYWYRRVMGKEIKFLLHFVKESKQDESGMPNNRFLAERTGGTYSTLKVQPAELEDSGVYFCASSLGTSASQETQYFGPGTRLLVL.